These 20 T cell receptor beta chains were all obtained from the same sample, sequenced in a study of beta chain features in type 1 diabetes (dated by TCRdb to the late 2010s). The library was prepared using the immunoSEQ multiplex PCR assay. The High Capacity cDNA Reverse Transcription Kit was used to reverse transcribe all of the isolated RNA, meaning that expressed TCRB transcripts were what got sequenced. This immuneACCESS table, as held by TCRdb, lists in-frame sequences with V and J called but not all clones. Of the missing ones, under half trace to an unresolved V gene in checked studies; the others have no known cause. The sample table holds hundreds of thousands of clones, of which 17% were seen once. Together, the top ten hold 0.023% of the sample. What was sequenced was naive CD4+ T cells from blood. This sample's cell subset or site label indicates: true naive CD4+ T cells. These receptor sequences come from a woman aged 18-29 years in good health.

This clone was found a few times. This chain uses TRBV5-5 with TRBJ2-4, with 11 bases aligning to TRBD2. Germline CDR1 is SGHKS and CDR2 is YYEKEE (reference sequence). This CDR3 has 18 amino acids. J was trimmed by 0 bases and V by 2 bases; bases with no gene match: 7. DNA of the CDR3: TGTGCCAGCAGCTTACTAGCGGGAGCAATTCTAGCCAAAAACATTCAGTACTTC. Amino acid sequence: CASSLLAGAILAKNIQYF.

This clone was counted a few times. The chain recombines TRBV5-1 with TRBJ2-2; D call uncertain. This CDR3 is 14 amino acids long. Deletions cut 2 bases from V and 7 bases from J, with 12 bases between. Germline CDR1 reads SGHRS; CDR2 reads YFSETQ. The CDR3 is CASSLRASDGELFF. The DNA for the CDR3 is TGCGCCAGCAGCTTAAGAGCTTCGGACGGGGAGCTGTTTTTT.

The V gene is TRBV7-9, the J gene TRBJ2-3; a possible D gene is TRBD2 (5 bases). The CDR3 has 13 amino acids. Deletions cut 5 bases from V and 2 bases from J, with 8 bases between. Germline assignment: CDR1 SEHNR and CDR2 FQNEAQ (reference sequence). The CDR3 here is CASSPGFTDTQYF. The CDR3 DNA sequence: TGTGCCAGCAGCCCGGGGTTCACAGATACGCAGTATTTT.

This clone was observed a few times. This chain joins TRBV7-9 and TRBJ1-1; 9 nucleotides match TRBD1. V trimming: 5 bases; J trimming: 6 bases; junction bases outside the gene matches: 10. Germline V lookup: CDR1 SEHNR, CDR2 FQNEAQ (reference sequence). The CDR3 totals 15 residues. CDR3 in DNA: TGTGCCAGCAGCCGTTTCGACAGGGGGTTCGCTGAAGCTTTCTTT. This translates into CASSRFDRGFAEAFF.

As for this clone: This specimen includes other DNA sequences encoding the same CDR3. In nucleotides, the CDR3 is TGTGCCAGCAGCTTCTCATCGAACACTGAAGCTTTCTTT. This encodes CASSFSSNTEAFF. This chain joins TRBV7-3 and TRBJ1-1, with no clear D. The V gene's germline CDR1 is SGHTA and CDR2 FQGTGA. The CDR3 is 13 residues long. Trimming removed 3 bases from V and 1 base from J, with 6 bases in between.

V and J are TRBV18 and TRBJ1-2; 8 nucleotides line up with TRBD1. Germline CDR1 is KGHSH and CDR2 is LQKENI. The CDR3 is made up of 16 amino acids. With 1 base clipped from V and 4 bases from J, the junction kept 8 bases outside the gene matches. The CDR3 protein is CASSPLGQVDGYGYTF. The CDR3 nucleotides read TGTGCCAGCTCACCACTGGGACAGGTCGATGGCTATGGCTACACCTTC.

This clone has just a few counts. The V call is TRBV5-1, the J call TRBJ2-7; 9 bases agree with TRBD2. The V gene end was trimmed by 4 bases and the J gene end by 3 bases; junction bases not matched to a gene: 11. Germline V lookup: CDR1 SGHRS, CDR2 YFSETQ. The CDR3 is 16 residues long. CDR3 bases: TGCGCCAGCAGCCCCTGGCTAGCGGGAAGTCTCTACGAGCAGTACTTC. It translates to CASSPWLAGSLYEQYF.

This clone was detected a few times. This chain links TRBV27 with TRBJ1-5, with D tentatively TRBD1 (6 bases). Germline CDR1 and CDR2: MNHEY and SMNVEV (reference sequence). This CDR3 has 14 residues. Trimming shortened V by 3 bases and J by 6 bases, and 12 bases separated the two germline ends. CDR3 coding DNA: TGTGCCAGCAGTTTCCTGGGGGCTGGTCAGCCCCAGCATTTT. Translation gives CASSFLGAGQPQHF.

This clone showed up just a few times. V is TRBV4-3 and J is TRBJ1-4, with D possibly TRBD1 on 5 matching bases. The V end was cut by 0 bases, the J end by 11 bases, with 16 bases between. CDR1 is LGHNA and CDR2 is YSLEER in the germline V gene. This CDR3 is built from 15 residues. CDR3 residues: CASSQDRNTRGKLFF. For the CDR3, the DNA is TGCGCCAGCAGCCAAGATCGTAACACTAGGGGTAAACTGTTTTTT.

This chain joins TRBV14 and TRBJ2-3, with TRBD2 as a possible D gene (5 bases). Trimming took 1 base from V and 9 from J, leaving 20 bases between them. In germline, CDR1 is SGHDN, CDR2 FVKESK. This CDR3 comprises 16 residues. The DNA of the CDR3 is TGTGCCAGCAGCCAAGGGCGTGGGGAAGCACAGCGGACGCAGTATTTT. This encodes CASSQGRGEAQRTQYF.

The J gene is TRBJ2-3, the V gene TRBV6-5; TRBD1 or TRBD2 may be the D gene (5 bases each). The CDR3 contains 14 residues. Germline assignment: CDR1 MNHEY and CDR2 SVGAGI. Trimming removed 6 bases from V and 2 bases from J, with 12 bases in between. The CDR3 reads CASSLRDDTDTQYF. In DNA, the CDR3 is TGTGCCAGCAGCCTCCGGGACGACACAGATACGCAGTATTTT.

This clone was seen a handful of times. J is TRBJ1-3 and V is TRBV25-1, with no clear D. V was shortened by 6 bases and J by 2 bases, with 5 bases between the two germline ends. Germline V CDR1 and CDR2: MGHDK, SYGVNS. The CDR3 has 12 amino acids. The CDR3 sequence is CASRDTGNTIYF. CDR3 sequence (DNA): TGTGCCAGCAGAGACACTGGAAACACCATATATTTT.

This clone was seen only a few times. The chain employs TRBV6-6 and TRBJ2-7; weak D call: TRBD2 (5 bases). The V end lost 6 bases, the J end lost 0 bases, and 15 bases lay between the germline ends. The CDR3 consists of 15 residues. CDR1 is MNHNY and CDR2 is SVGAGI in the germline V gene (reference sequence). The CDR3: CASSTPAAGSYEQYF. The CDR3 DNA is TGTGCCAGCAGCACCCCAGCGGCCGGCTCCTACGAGCAGTACTTC.

This clone was seen only a few times. The rearrangement joins TRBV19 to TRBJ1-1, with D tentatively TRBD1 (6 bases). The V end lost 3 bases, the J end lost 5 bases, and 10 bases lay between the germline ends. Germline lookup yields CDR1 LNHDA and CDR2 SQIVND (reference sequence). CDR3 length: 13 amino acids. CDR3 in DNA: TGTGCCAGTAGTATCCGGACAGAGACTGAAGCTTTCTTT. It encodes CASSIRTETEAFF.

V and J are TRBV2 and TRBJ2-2; TRBD2 agrees at 9 bases. The CDR3 covers 17 residues. The germline V gene encodes CDR1 SNHLY and CDR2 FYNNEI. V shed 6 bases, J shed 5 bases, and the junction held 13 bases outside the gene matches. The CDR3 DNA sequence: TGTGCCAGCAGAAGCCTCGCTTCTAGCGGGAATACCGGGGAGCTGTTTTTT. Translating it yields CASRSLASSGNTGELFF.

The table lists this clone with a few counts. The CDR3 loop reads CASSQDRLAGAFTDTQYF. The CDR3 coding sequence is TGTGCCAGCAGCCAAGACCGACTAGCGGGAGCGTTCACAGATACGCAGTATTTT. The chain joins TRBV4-2 to TRBJ2-3, with 12 bases lining up with TRBD2. Trimming cost V 0 bases and J 2 bases; bases outside gene matches: 6. Germline V gene lookup returns CDR1 LGHNA and CDR2 YNFKEQ. The CDR3 loop spans 18 amino acids.

The chain is built from TRBV9 and TRBJ1-2; D might be TRBD1 (6 bases). In germline, CDR1 is SGDLS, CDR2 YYNGEE. V dropped 4 bases and J dropped 8 bases, with 27 bases sitting between them. The CDR3 consists of 17 residues. The CDR3 sequence: CASSRNPRDPGQGGYTF. CDR3 bases: TGTGCCAGCAGCCGTAACCCCCGGGACCCTGGCCAGGGGGGCTACACCTTC.

The V call is TRBV10-3, the J call TRBJ2-1; TRBD2 matches 11 bases. The J segment lost 2 bases and the V segment lost 5 bases, leaving 2 bases of the junction unmatched. The CDR3 spans 15 residues. The germline gives CDR1 ENHRY, CDR2 SYGVKD. This chain's CDR3 is CAISKTSGTYNEQFF. The CDR3 DNA reads as TGTGCCATCAGTAAGACTAGCGGGACCTACAATGAGCAGTTCTTC.

J is TRBJ1-1 and V is TRBV18, with D possibly being TRBD1 (5 bases). V was trimmed by 3 bases and J by 4 bases, leaving 9 bases between them. The CDR3 runs 13 residues. CDR1 is KGHSH, CDR2 LQKENI, per germline. The CDR3 DNA is TGTGCCAGCTCACCGGCGGGGGGCACTGAAGCTTTCTTT. Protein: CASSPAGGTEAFF. Supplemented by reference TRBV18 and TRBJ1-1, the full variable domain reads NAGVMQNPRHLVRRRGQEARLRCSPMKGHSHVYWYRQLPEEGLKFMVYLQKENIIDESGMPKERFSAEFPKEGPSILRIQQVVRGDSAAYFCASSPAGGTEAFFGQGTRLTVV.

This clone was seen a handful of times. The rearrangement joins TRBV28 to TRBJ2-1, with 7 bases identical to TRBD2. Per germline, CDR1 MDHEN and CDR2 SYDVKM. This CDR3 comprises 15 residues. With 5 bases clipped from V and 3 bases from J, the junction kept 7 bases outside the gene matches. The CDR3 spells CASSGGRAVYNEQFF. In nucleotides, the CDR3 is TGTGCCAGCAGTGGGGGGAGGGCGGTCTACAATGAGCAGTTCTTC.